A single sample is the source of the 23 T cell receptor beta chains below, sequenced in a study of cytomegalovirus exposure and HLA in healthy donors. In the PCR, 60 Vbeta and 13 Jbeta primers were used. Here immunoSEQ multiplex PCR was the method, and the copy in TCRdb shows in-frame clones only, minus some. The table records fewer than 60,000 clones, roughly 60% of them present only once. Sample: PBMCs. The receptors stem from a human donor in good health.

This clone was seen more than once but under ten times. The gene calls are TRBV9 and TRBJ1-3; TRBD1 agrees at 8 bases. Unmatched junction bases numbered 6, after V lost 3 bases and J lost 1 base. This CDR3 is built from 16 residues. From germline, CDR1 is SGDLS and CDR2 YYNGEE. As DNA, the CDR3 is TGTGCCAGCAGCGCCAGGACAGGGCTTTCTGGAAACACCATATATTTT. Protein sequence: CASSARTGLSGNTIYF.

The genes are TRBV4-2 and TRBJ1-6; the D is unclear. V shed 0 bases and J shed 7 bases, with 7 bases lying between them. The germline V gene encodes CDR1 LGHNA and CDR2 YNFKEQ. The CDR3 extends over 14 amino acids. The CDR3 here is CASSQDLQNSPLHF. The CDR3 DNA sequence: TGTGCCAGCAGCCAAGATCTACAGAATTCACCCCTCCACTTT.

This sequence joins TRBV5-3 and TRBJ1-6; D ambiguous. TRBV5-3 is designated an ORF whose function remains uncertain. V was shortened by 4 bases and J by 0 bases, with 8 bases between the two germline ends. The CDR3 extends over 15 amino acids. The chain's CDR3 is CARSGLSSYNSPLHF. The DNA of the CDR3 is TGTGCCAGAAGCGGACTGAGCTCCTATAATTCACCCCTCCACTTT.

This clone was counted once. The chain joins TRBV27 to TRBJ1-2, with D possibly matching TRBD1 (6 bases). The ends were cut back, 2 bases at V and 7 bases at J, with 23 bases in the middle. Per germline, CDR1 MNHEY and CDR2 SMNVEV (reference sequence). CDR3 length: 17 amino acids. This CDR3 is CASSLAGRGKGSSGYTF. In DNA form, the CDR3 reads TGTGCCAGCAGTTTAGCGGGCAGGGGAAAGGGAAGTTCTGGCTACACCTTC.

The DNA of the CDR3 is TGTGCCAGCAGCTTGGGGCCAGGAAACTACAATGAGCAGTTCTTC. It is translated as CASSLGPGNYNEQFF. V is TRBV5-5 and J is TRBJ2-1; no firm D call. Between the trimmed V and J ends, which lost 0 bases and 3 bases, there was a span of 10 bases. Germline CDR1 SGHKS, CDR2 YYEKEE (reference sequence). The CDR3 runs to 15 residues. Looking up the rest from reference TRBV5-5 and TRBJ2-1 gives the full variable domain: DAGVTQSPTHLIKTRGQQVTLRCSPISGHKSVSWYQQVLGQGPQFIFQYYEKEERGRGNFPDRFSARQFPNYSSELNVNALLLGDSALYLCASSLGPGNYNEQFFGPGTRLTVL.

The V gene is TRBV4-3, the J gene TRBJ2-7; D is unclear. CDR1 LGHNA and CDR2 YSLEER come from the germline V gene. The CDR3 runs to 16 residues. The V end lost 0 bases, the J end lost 1 base, and 13 bases lay between the germline ends. The CDR3 loop is CASSQDLATSSYEQYF. CDR3 nucleotides: TGCGCCAGCAGCCAAGATTTGGCGACATCATCCTACGAGCAGTACTTC.

The chain carries TRBV23-1 and TRBJ1-4; D not certain. TRBV23-1 is marked as an open reading frame, function uncertain. The V end was cut by 4 bases, the J end by 7 bases, with 10 bases between. This CDR3 comprises 13 residues. The CDR3 region is CASSLRSVEKLFF. In DNA, the CDR3 is TGCGCCAGCAGTCTCCGGTCGGTTGAAAAACTGTTTTTT.

The J gene is TRBJ2-2, the V gene TRBV29-1; TRBD1 might be the D (5 bases). Germline CDR1 is SQVTM and CDR2 is ANQGSEA. V lost 7 bases to trimming and J lost 1 base, with 7 bases between them. The CDR3 length is 12 residues. CDR3 amino acids: CSATENTGELFF. Written as DNA, the CDR3 is TGCAGCGCGACAGAGAACACCGGGGAGCTGTTTTTT.

This clone has only a few counts. The chain is built from TRBV10-3 and TRBJ2-1; 9 bases match TRBD2. The V gene's germline CDR1 is ENHRY and CDR2 SYGVKD. The CDR3 totals 16 residues. V lost 6 bases to trimming and J lost 5 bases; unmatched junction nucleotides: 11. As DNA, the CDR3 is TGTGCCATCAGACAAGCGGGGGGCTCCTTTAACAATGAGCAGTTCTTC. Its translation is CAIRQAGGSFNNEQFF.

The genes are TRBV15 and TRBJ1-2; D ambiguous. The CDR3 extends over 13 amino acids. The germline V gene encodes CDR1 LNHNV and CDR2 YYDKDF (reference sequence). Trimming removed 5 bases from V and 3 bases from J, with 10 bases in between. CDR3 amino acids: CATSRTADYGYTF. CDR3 DNA sequence: TGTGCCACCAGCCGAACTGCCGACTATGGCTACACCTTC.

The chain joins TRBV6-1 to TRBJ2-7, with TRBD2 identical over 8 bases. The length of the CDR3 is 15 residues. In germline, CDR1 is MNHNS, CDR2 SASEGT. The V segment lost 3 bases and the J segment 0 bases; nucleotides outside the gene matches: 4. This CDR3 is CASSERGARSYEQYF. CDR3 sequence (DNA): TGTGCCAGCAGTGAGCGGGGGGCACGCTCCTACGAGCAGTACTTC.

The chain recombines TRBV18 with TRBJ2-4, with a possible D match to TRBD1 (5 bases). V lost 0 bases to trimming and J lost 2 bases, with 8 bases between them. This CDR3 region has 15 residues. The V gene's germline CDR1 is KGHSH and CDR2 LQKENI. The CDR3 DNA reads TGTGCCAGCTCACCACCCCAGGGTTCCAAAAACATTCAGTACTTC. This translates into CASSPPQGSKNIQYF.

This rearrangement joins TRBV30 to TRBJ2-5; D is perhaps TRBD1 (5 bases). Germline V gives CDR1 GTSNPN, CDR2 SVGIG (reference sequence). This CDR3 comprises 15 residues. Trimming removed 2 bases at V and 3 bases at J, with 16 bases between. The CDR3 bases are TGTGCCTGGAGTCCCCCCGCAGGGTTAAAAGAGACCCAGTACTTC. Its translation: CAWSPPAGLKETQYF.

The V gene is TRBV7-2, the J gene TRBJ2-3; maybe TRBD1 (5 bases). The V and J ends lost 1 base and 1 base respectively, with 12 bases between them. This CDR3 contains 16 residues. CDR1 is SGHTA and CDR2 is FQGNSA in the germline V gene. CDR3 sequence reads: CASSLGGPRGTDTQYF. CDR3 nucleotide sequence: TGTGCCAGCAGCTTAGGGGGCCCGCGCGGCACAGATACGCAGTATTTT.

This chain connects TRBV9 to TRBJ1-2; TRBD1 is a possible D gene (5 bases). The CDR3 loop spans 14 amino acids. The ends were cut back, 1 base at V and 2 bases at J, with 9 bases in the middle. Germline lookup yields CDR1 SGDLS and CDR2 YYNGEE. CDR3 in amino acids: CASSVTQGNYGYTF. The CDR3 DNA reads as TGTGCCAGCAGCGTAACTCAGGGAAACTATGGCTACACCTTC.

This clone was recorded a few times. This sequence joins TRBV5-1 and TRBJ1-1; 12 nucleotides line up with TRBD1. V was pared by 5 bases and J by 5 bases, with 10 bases of the junction left unmatched. Germline CDR1 SGHRS, CDR2 YFSETQ. The CDR3 contains 16 residues. CDR3 bases: TGCGCCAGCAGTCCCGGGACAGGGGGCTTGAGAACTGAAGCTTTCTTT. It encodes CASSPGTGGLRTEAFF.

This clone was counted once. The rearrangement uses TRBV7-9 and TRBJ1-1; 9 positions agree with TRBD1. This CDR3 contains 13 residues. Germline V gene lookup returns CDR1 SEHNR and CDR2 FQNEAQ (reference sequence). The trim removed 6 bases at V and 1 base at J, leaving 0 bases unmatched. In nucleotides, the CDR3 is TGTGCCAGCAGGGGACAGGGGAACACTGAAGCTTTCTTT. Its translation: CASRGQGNTEAFF.

This chain connects TRBV7-3 to TRBJ2-1; TRBD2 aligns across 16 bases. V gave up 1 base and J gave up 5 bases; unmatched junction bases: 17. This CDR3 comprises 22 residues. The germline V gene encodes CDR1 SGHTA and CDR2 FQGTGA. Written as DNA, the CDR3 is TGTGCCAGCAGCTTAAAGGGACTAGCGGGGGGGCGAGCCAACCTGGGAAACAATGAGCAGTTCTTC. Amino acid sequence: CASSLKGLAGGRANLGNNEQFF.

The chain uses TRBV5-1 and TRBJ2-7; 12 bases are shared with TRBD2. This CDR3 spans 16 amino acids. The germline gives CDR1 SGHRS, CDR2 YFSETQ. V gave up 0 bases and J gave up 2 bases; unmatched junction bases: 3. The CDR3 DNA follows: TGCGCCAGCAGCTTGGCACTAGCGGGGGGCGCCTACGAGCAGTACTTC. As protein: CASSLALAGGAYEQYF.

The rearrangement joins TRBV9 to TRBJ1-5; D might be TRBD1 (6 bases). Trimming stripped 0 bases from V and 7 bases from J, with 14 bases between. From germline, CDR1 is SGDLS and CDR2 YYNGEE. This CDR3 has 15 amino acids. CDR3 residues: CASSVDGQGQQPQHF. The CDR3 nucleotides are TGTGCCAGCAGCGTAGACGGTCAGGGGCAACAGCCCCAGCATTTT.

The chain uses TRBV4-2 and TRBJ2-3; 10 bases align to TRBD1. Germline CDR1 reads LGHNA; CDR2 reads YNFKEQ. V trimming: 8 bases; J trimming: 4 bases; junction bases outside the gene matches: 6. This CDR3 spans 14 amino acids. The CDR3 bases are TGTGCCAGCGGGGGGACAGGGGATCCAGATACGCAGTATTTT. It translates to CASGGTGDPDTQYF.

This clone has more than one count but fewer than ten. The V call is TRBV19, the J call TRBJ2-3, with 7 nucleotides matching TRBD1. The CDR3 loop spans 13 amino acids. With 6 bases clipped from V and 1 base from J, the junction kept 1 base outside the gene matches. Looked up from germline, CDR1 is LNHDA and CDR2 is SQIVND (reference sequence). The CDR3 here is CASRDRGTDTQYF. The CDR3 nucleotides read TGTGCCAGTAGAGACAGGGGCACAGATACGCAGTATTTT. The whole variable domain, remainder taken from reference TRBV19 and TRBJ2-3, is DGGITQSPKYLFRKEGQNVTLSCEQNLNHDAMYWYRQDPGQGLRLIYYSQIVNDFQKGDIAEGYSVSREKKESFPLTVTSAQKNPTAFYLCASRDRGTDTQYFGPGTRLTVL.

Only a few counts were recorded for this clone. The V and J genes are TRBV7-9 and TRBJ2-3; a possible D gene is TRBD2 (5 bases). Germline V lookup: CDR1 SEHNR, CDR2 FQNEAQ (reference sequence). V lost 4 bases and J lost 6, with 5 bases in between. The CDR3 contains 11 residues. The CDR3 nucleotides are TGTGCCAGCAGCTGGAGGGATACGCAGTATTTT. Residues: CASSWRDTQYF.